A selection of T cell receptor beta chains follows, all from one sample in a study of blood T cell repertoires in COVID-19. Assay used: immunoSEQ multiplex PCR; TCRdb lists only in-frame clones, some missing. Here the sample spans about 170,000 clones, roughly 85% being singletons. What was sequenced was PBMCs or T cells enriched from blood (not recorded which). Receptors were obtained from a woman in her 70s in a cohort exposed to, infected with or recovered from COVID-19 (not recorded which). CDR3s include the opening cysteine and the closing phenylalanine or tryptophan. A D gene is named only where the DNA matches it firmly. Not every row has a clone size; where given, it reads once, few, many or a size class.

j_call	d_call	clone_size	v_call	cdr3_aa	cdr3_nt
TRBJ2-5	TRBD2	NA	TRBV7-7	CASSFSGRVGETQYF	TGTGCTAGCAGCTTCAGCGGGAGAGTGGGGGAGACCCAGTACTTC
TRBJ1-5	NA	NA	TRBV4-3	CASSQDNSQPQHF	TGCGCCAGCAGCCAAGATAATAGTCAGCCCCAGCATTTT
TRBJ1-2	NA	NA	TRBV7-9	CASSLGESDANYGYTF	TGTGCCAGCAGCTTAGGGGAGTCAGACGCTAACTATGGCTACACCTTC
TRBJ1-1	TRBD1	NA	TRBV9	CASSRGGQAFF	TGTGCCAGCAGTAGAGGGGGCCAAGCTTTCTTT
TRBJ2-5	NA	NA	TRBV15	CATSRDRMETQYF	TGTGCCACCAGCAGAGATCGTATGGAGACCCAGTACTTC
TRBJ2-3	TRBD2	once	TRBV15	CATSRDPSGSTDTQYF	TGTGCCACCAGCAGAGACCCTAGCGGGAGCACAGATACGCAGTATTTT
TRBJ2-7	TRBD1	once	TRBV4-3	CASSQVGQFSYEQYF	TGCGCCAGCAGCCAGGTGGGACAGTTCTCCTACGAGCAGTACTTC
TRBJ2-5	TRBD2	NA	TRBV6-5	CASSYGTSGGQETQYF	TGTGCCAGCAGTTACGGTACTAGCGGGGGGCAAGAGACCCAGTACTTC
TRBJ1-1	NA	NA	TRBV11-3	CASSLNAGVETEAFF	TGTGCCAGCAGCTTAAATGCGGGGGTTGAGACTGAAGCTTTCTTT
TRBJ1-4	TRBD1	NA	TRBV28	CASSSAGGVGEKLFF	TGTGCCAGCAGTTCCGCAGGGGGCGTGGGTGAAAAACTGTTTTTT
TRBJ1-6	TRBD1	NA	TRBV4-3	CASSQEGTGDGNSPLHF	TGCGCCAGCAGCCAAGAGGGGACAGGGGATGGGAATTCACCCCTCCACTTT
TRBJ2-3	NA	once	TRBV10-2	CASGPGTDTQYF	TGCGCCAGCGGCCCTGGCACAGATACGCAGTATTTT